One and the same sample provided the 4 T cell receptor beta chains below, sequenced in a study of blood T cell repertoires in COVID-19. The assay was immunoSEQ multiplex PCR, and TCRdb's table has in-frame clones only and misses some. The sample records approximately 260,000 clones, approximately 86% being singletons. The sample consisted of PBMCs or T cells enriched from blood (not recorded which). These receptors all come from a woman aged 40 to 50 with acute COVID-19.

A remark on this clone: One end of the junction does not line up with germline, which may come from a read error. The V and J genes are TRBV12-3 or TRBV12-4 and TRBJ1-2, with 10 bases matching TRBD1. CDR3 length: 13 residues. This CDR3 is CASSWGQGYVYTF. DNA for the CDR3: TGTGCCAGCAGCTGGGGACAGGGGTATGTCTACACCTTC.

The gene calls are TRBV12-3 or TRBV12-4 and TRBJ1-2; D possibly corresponds to TRBD1 (6 bases). The CDR3 loop spans 13 amino acids. With 4 bases removed from V and 4 bases from J, the gap between germline ends came to 10 bases. For the CDR3, the DNA is TGTGCCAGCAGTTATGGGGGCAGCTATGGCTACACCTTC. Its translation is CASSYGGSYGYTF.

The gene calls are TRBV4-1 and TRBJ1-4; TRBD1 matches at 9 bases. The J segment lost 7 bases and the V segment lost 1 base, leaving 7 bases of the junction unmatched. The CDR3 is made up of 16 amino acids. The germline CDR1 and CDR2 sequences are MGHRA and YSYEKL. The CDR3 sequence is CASSQVTGTGSEKLFF. As DNA, the CDR3 is TGCGCCAGCAGCCAAGTTACCGGGACAGGGAGTGAAAAACTGTTTTTT.

The chain joins TRBV19 to TRBJ2-5, with TRBD2 as a possible D gene (6 bases). Looked up from germline, CDR1 is LNHDA and CDR2 is SQIVND (reference sequence). The CDR3 is 15 amino acids. Trimming shortened V by 0 bases and J by 3 bases, and 11 bases separated the two germline ends. CDR3 loop: CASSIDGTLKETQYF. CDR3 nucleotide sequence: TGTGCCAGTAGTATAGATGGGACTCTGAAAGAGACCCAGTACTTC. Looking up the rest from reference TRBV19 and TRBJ2-5 gives the full variable domain: DGGITQSPKYLFRKEGQNVTLSCEQNLNHDAMYWYRQDPGQGLRLIYYSQIVNDFQKGDIAEGYSVSREKKESFPLTVTSAQKNPTAFYLCASSIDGTLKETQYFGPGTRLLVL.